These 27 T cell receptor beta chains came from one sample sequenced in a study of tumor-infiltrating lymphocytes in primary liver carcinoma. Out of unsorted whole blood came the blood RNA, and germline DNA was extracted as well. TCR beta cDNA was prepared out of 500 ng total RNA by means of a constant-region primer. Amplification in three nested multiplex PCR rounds with slightly modified ARM-PCR gave rise to TCR beta libraries. The opening two PCR rounds, approximately 10 cycles each, paired TRBV1-TRBV30 forward primers with a C-beta reverse primer. TCRdb re-analysed the multiplex PCR reads in MiXCR, keeping a single row per CDR3 protein. The table lists fewer than 400,000 distinct CDR3 sequences, more than 55% of them singletons. The specimen sequenced was peripheral blood. These receptors were obtained from a young woman with primary liver carcinoma and hepatitis B virus infection.

The chain joins TRBV6-2 or TRBV6-3 to TRBJ2-1; a weak D match, TRBD2 (5 bases). V lost 6 bases, J lost 2 bases, and 14 bases lay in between. CDR1 is MNHEY, CDR2 SVGEGT, per germline. This CDR3 spans 15 amino acids. The CDR3 spells CASSEEGWTYNEQFF. In DNA, the CDR3 is TGTGCCAGCAGCGAAGAGGGCTGGACCTACAATGAGCAGTTCTTC.

This chain joins TRBV5-4 and TRBJ2-7, with unresolved D. Per the germline V gene, CDR1 is SGHNT and CDR2 is YYREEE (reference sequence). V lost 0 bases and J lost 0, with 4 bases in between. This CDR3 spans 13 amino acids. In DNA, the CDR3 is TGTGCCAGCAGCTTGGAAAGCTCCTACGAGCAGTACTTC. Protein product: CASSLESSYEQYF.

The CDR3, as DNA: TGCAGCGTTGGAGGGACAGGGGTTGGTGGCTACACCTTC. Its protein is CSVGGTGVGGYTF. The chain has TRBV29-1 and TRBJ1-2; 10 bases fit TRBD1. With V trimmed by 4 bases and J by 7 bases, 6 bases remained unmatched. The CDR3 extends over 13 amino acids. Germline lookup yields CDR1 SQVTM and CDR2 ANQGSEA.

This clonotype has ten or more counts. This sequence joins TRBV11-2 and TRBJ1-2; no clear D. V gave up 0 bases and J gave up 7 bases, with 6 bases separating them. Germline V gene lookup returns CDR1 SGHAT and CDR2 FQNNGV. CDR3 length equals 12 residues. The CDR3 loop reads CASSLDLGGYTF. CDR3 sequence (DNA): TGTGCCAGCAGCTTAGATCTAGGTGGCTACACCTTC.

The chain uses TRBV14 and TRBJ1-1; D is uncertain. The CDR3 runs to 13 residues. The germline V gene encodes CDR1 SGHDN and CDR2 FVKESK. With 5 bases removed from V and 6 bases from J, the gap between germline ends came to 13 bases. The CDR3 DNA is TGTGCCAGCAGCAGGGCCAGTTGGGCTGAAGCTTTCTTT. Its protein is CASSRASWAEAFF. Combining the CDR3 with reference TRBV14 and TRBJ1-1 gives the whole variable domain EAGVTQFPSHSVIEKGQTVTLRCDPISGHDNLYWYRRVMGKEIKFLLHFVKESKQDESGMPNNRFLAERTGGTYSTLKVQPAELEDSGVYFCASSRASWAEAFFGQGTRLTVV.

On this clonotype itself: It may be a read error: a sequence one base away is much more abundant. The V call is TRBV12-3 or TRBV12-4, the J call TRBJ2-6, with D possibly TRBD2 on 5 matching bases. Deletions cut 4 bases from V and 5 bases from J, with 9 bases between. This CDR3 region has 14 residues. The CDR3 region is CASSSGDWANVLTF. CDR3 coding DNA: TGTGCCAGCAGTTCCGGGGATTGGGCCAACGTCCTGACTTTC.

About this clonotype: The CDR3 does not end in the conserved phenylalanine or tryptophan, so this is likely a read error. The DNA is omitted, as the CDR3 cannot be located on it reliably, and the CDR3 follows TCRdb's listing. The chain has TRBV11-2 and TRBJ2-7; TRBD1 reflects the table's D call only, with no check against the DNA. The CDR3 extends over 14 residues, inclusive of both ends. The germline V gene has CDR1 SGHAT and CDR2 FQNNGV. The CDR3 here is CASSLHAGPYELYL.

Remarks on this clonotype: One junction end does not reproduce the germline sequence, and a read error may be involved. The rearrangement links TRBV11-2 to TRBJ2-7; the match to TRBD1 covers 7 bases. The germline V gene has CDR1 SGHAT and CDR2 FQNNGV. CDR3 size: 17 residues. The CDR3 coding sequence is TGTGCCGGCAGCTTTTCCCTGAGGACAGGATCCTCCTACGAGCAGTACTTT. Amino acid sequence: CAGSFSLRTGSSYEQYF.

The J gene is TRBJ1-4, the V gene TRBV28, with 8 bases fitting TRBD1. Trimming at V came to 4 bases and at J to 10 bases, leaving 5 bases not matched to a gene. This CDR3 comprises 13 residues. The germline CDR1 and CDR2 sequences are MDHEN and SYDVKM. The CDR3 DNA is TGTGCCAGCAGTTACAGGGGGGAGGCAAAACTGTTTTTT. This translates into CASSYRGEAKLFF.

This clonotype was seen repeatedly, ten times or more. This chain connects TRBV6-1 to TRBJ1-2; D is perhaps TRBD1 (6 bases). Trimming stripped 6 bases from V and 2 bases from J, with 16 bases between. Germline V gene lookup returns CDR1 MNHNS and CDR2 SASEGT. The CDR3 is made up of 15 amino acids. The CDR3 loop is CASRGGGSQNYGYTF. DNA of the CDR3: TGTGCCAGCAGGGGGGGCGGGAGCCAAAACTATGGCTACACCTTC.

CDR3 protein: CASSFGSRAGNTEAFF. The CDR3, as DNA: TGTGCCAGTAGTTTTGGTAGCAGGGCGGGGAACACTGAAGCTTTCTTT. The chain uses TRBV19 and TRBJ1-1; possibly TRBD1 for D (5 bases). Trimming stripped 5 bases from V and 1 base from J, with 17 bases between. Looked up from germline, CDR1 is LNHDA and CDR2 is SQIVND (reference sequence). CDR3 length: 16 residues.

Details on this clonotype: A junction end diverges from the germline sequence, so it may reflect a read error. This chain connects TRBV11-2 to TRBJ2-1; no firm D call. The CDR3 loop spans 14 amino acids. From germline, CDR1 is SGHAT and CDR2 FQNNGV. CDR3 sequence reads: CASSLEFGYNGQFF. DNA for the CDR3: TGTGCCAGTAGCTTAGAGTTTGGGTACAATGGGCAGTTCTTC.

Comments on this clonotype: A clone one base away is much larger, so this may be a read error. The chain employs TRBV6-5 and TRBJ1-2, with D possibly TRBD1 on 6 matching bases. This CDR3 region has 13 residues. Germline V lookup: CDR1 MNHEY, CDR2 SVGAGI. Trimming shortened V by 8 bases and J by 8 bases, and 18 bases separated the two germline ends. CDR3 DNA sequence: TGTGCCAGCGCCGGGACATGGGGATACGGCTACACCTTC. It encodes CASAGTWGYGYTF.

A few counts support this clonotype. The V call is TRBV5-6, the J call TRBJ1-2; D gene ambiguous. V was pared by 4 bases and J by 1 base, with 14 bases between. In germline, CDR1 is SGHDT, CDR2 YYEEEE. This CDR3 contains 15 residues. The CDR3 sequence is CASSQIFWGNYGYTF. The CDR3 DNA reads as TGTGCCAGCAGCCAGATATTTTGGGGTAACTATGGCTACACCTTC.

Only a few counts were recorded for this clonotype. This chain links TRBV6-6 with TRBJ2-7, with 11 bases that match TRBD2. Germline assignment: CDR1 MNHNY and CDR2 SVGAGI (reference sequence). This CDR3 has 14 residues. The junction had 10 bases not matched to a gene; V was cut back by 7 bases and J by 8 bases. The CDR3 DNA sequence: TGTGCCAGCACGGACTCTAGCGGGGGGACTAAGCAGTACTTC. The encoded protein is CASTDSSGGTKQYF.

The rearrangement joins TRBV11-1 to TRBJ2-3; D might be TRBD1 (5 bases). CDR1 is SGHAT and CDR2 is FQDESV in the germline V gene (reference sequence). The CDR3 length is 16 residues. The ends were cut back, 5 bases at V and 5 bases at J, with 20 bases in the middle. This CDR3 is CASSAPEHGARDTQYF. The CDR3 DNA is TGTGCCAGCAGCGCCCCGGAACATGGGGCGAGAGATACGCAGTATTTT.

With regard to this clonotype: The junction shows a germline mismatch at one end, possibly a read error. This chain links TRBV14 with TRBJ1-3; 9 bases agree with TRBD1. The germline V gene has CDR1 SGHDN and CDR2 FVKESK. The CDR3 is 17 residues long. The CDR3 spells CVSSNARDRASGNTIYF. In nucleotides, the CDR3 is TGTGTCAGCAGCAACGCTCGGGACAGGGCCTCTGGAAACACCATATATTTT.

Of note for this clonotype: A read error may be the cause here, since a much bigger clone is one base away. This chain uses TRBV6-1 with TRBJ2-6, with a tentative D call TRBD2 (6 bases). CDR3 length equals 16 residues. The germline V gene encodes CDR1 MNHNS and CDR2 SASEGT. With 2 bases removed from V and 3 bases from J, the gap between germline ends came to 11 bases. CDR3 region: CASSEMWTIGANVLTF. DNA of the CDR3: TGTGCCAGCAGTGAAATGTGGACTATTGGGGCCAACGTCCTGACTTTC.

Concerning this clonotype: A read error may be the cause here, since a much bigger clone is one base away. The CDR3 nucleotides are TGTGCCAGCAGTAGGGCCGGGACAGGGGTCAGCAATGAGCAGTTCTTC. Translated: CASSRAGTGVSNEQFF. The rearrangement uses TRBV6-2 or TRBV6-3 and TRBJ2-1, with 10 bases that match TRBD1. V lost 5 bases to trimming and J lost 6 bases; unmatched junction nucleotides: 10. The CDR3 sequence is 16 residues long. Germline CDR1 MNHEY, CDR2 SVGEGT.

V is TRBV19 and J is TRBJ1-1; TRBD1 is a possible D gene (5 bases). Germline CDR1 is LNHDA and CDR2 is SQIVND (reference sequence). CDR3 length equals 14 residues. The V and J ends lost 5 bases and 1 base respectively, with 11 bases between them. The chain's CDR3 is CASSSSDRNTEAFF. DNA for the CDR3: TGTGCCAGTAGTTCCTCTGACAGGAACACTGAAGCTTTCTTT.

This clonotype was recorded at least ten times. The rearrangement uses TRBV29-1 and TRBJ2-3, with a tentative D call TRBD2 (5 bases). The germline gives CDR1 SQVTM, CDR2 ANQGSEA. The CDR3 loop spans 14 amino acids. V gave up 7 bases and J gave up 5 bases, with 19 bases separating them. CDR3 nucleotide sequence: TGCAGCGCCGTGCGCCTAGTCCGGGGAGATACGCAGTATTTT. Translation gives CSAVRLVRGDTQYF.

The chain employs TRBV7-3 and TRBJ2-3, with TRBD2 as a possible D gene (6 bases). V lost 2 bases and J lost 1, with 16 bases in between. The CDR3 is 17 amino acids. The V gene's germline CDR1 is SGHTA and CDR2 FQGTGA. The CDR3 here is CASSLGQRAAGTDTQYF. DNA of the CDR3: TGTGCCAGCAGCTTAGGCCAGCGGGCAGCGGGCACAGATACGCAGTATTTT.

For this clonotype: A read error may explain this, as a much larger clone is one base away. The rearrangement uses TRBV4-1 and TRBJ2-7; the D gene is possibly TRBD1 (7 bases). Germline V gene data show CDR1 as MGHRA and CDR2 as YSYEKL. CDR3 length: 15 amino acids. In DNA, the CDR3 is TGCGCCAGAAGCCAAGCTGACAGGGAGGCCGGGGAGCAGTACTTC. Its translation: CARSQADREAGEQYF.

This clonotype was recorded many times. The genes are TRBV7-8 and TRBJ1-5; D is uncertain. The V end lost 0 bases, the J end lost 1 base, and 7 bases lay between the germline ends. Germline V lookup: CDR1 SGHVS, CDR2 FQNEAQ. The CDR3 totals 15 residues. This CDR3 reads CASSLAPTSNQPQHF. DNA for the CDR3: TGTGCCAGCAGCTTAGCGCCGACCAGCAATCAGCCCCAGCATTTT.

The table lists this clonotype with a few counts. The chain uses TRBV12-3 or TRBV12-4 and TRBJ1-2; D might be TRBD1 (6 bases). The CDR3 totals 14 residues. The V and J ends lost 0 bases and 7 bases respectively, with 12 bases between them. The CDR3 DNA sequence: TGTGCCAGCAGTTTAGCGGCAGGGGTAGGTGGCTACACCTTC. Translation gives CASSLAAGVGGYTF.

Points on this clonotype: The junction departs from germline at one end; a sequencing error may be responsible. The chain joins TRBV28 to TRBJ2-7; 9 positions agree with TRBD2. The CDR3 is 14 residues long. Germline CDR1 and CDR2: MDHEN and SYDVKM. Here the CDR3 reads CASRILAGKHDQYF. The CDR3 bases are TGTGCCAGCAGGATCCTAGCGGGAAAACACGACCAGTACTTC. Combining the CDR3 with reference TRBV28 and TRBJ2-7 gives the whole variable domain DVKVTQSSRYLVKRTGEKVFLECVQDMDHENMFWYRQDPGLGLRLIYFSYDVKMKEKGDIPEGYSVSREKKERFSLILESASTNQTSMYLCASRILAGKHDQYFGPGTRLTVT.

This clonotype came up many times. The rearrangement uses TRBV5-6 and TRBJ2-7, with 8 bases aligning to TRBD2. The CDR3 consists of 13 residues. Germline V gene data show CDR1 as SGHDT and CDR2 as YYEEEE. With V trimmed by 0 bases and J by 9 bases, 5 bases remained unmatched. This CDR3 reads CASSLAAGVAQYF. In nucleotides, the CDR3 is TGTGCCAGCAGCTTGGCAGCGGGAGTAGCGCAGTACTTC.